The rows below give T cell receptor beta chains drawn from one sample of a study of spatial heterogeneity in lung cancer. TCRdb processed the 5' RACE reads anew with MiXCR; each CDR3 protein has one entry. The sample lists more than 95,000 distinct CDR3 sequences; 9% to 15% were seen once. The sequences come from PBMCs, collected at follow-up. The receptors were gathered from a male donor with early-stage non-small cell lung cancer. The CDR3 runs from the conserved cysteine through the conserved F or W. The D gene is left open where the match is weak. The listing skips clone size in some rows; elsewhere it reads once, few, many or a size class.

D	J	size	V	CDR3	DNA
NA	TRBJ1-5	few	TRBV1	CTSSHQRGGSGQPQHF	TGCACCAGCAGCCACCAAAGGGGGGGAAGTGGGCAGCCCCAGCATTTT
TRBD1	TRBJ2-3	NA	TRBV5-1	CASSPDRGHTDTQYF	TGCGCCAGCAGCCCGGACAGGGGGCATACAGATACGCAGTATTTT
NA	TRBJ1-1	few	TRBV18	CASSPFSENTEAFF	TGTGCCAGCTCACCATTTTCGGAAAACACTGAAGCTTTCTTT
NA	TRBJ2-5	few	TRBV5-4	CASSFIGGETQYF	TGTGCCAGCAGCTTTATAGGGGGAGAGACCCAGTACTTC
TRBD1	TRBJ1-5	NA	TRBV7-2	CASSLDRGARQPQHF	TGTGCCAGCAGCTTAGACAGGGGGGCGAGGCAGCCCCAGCATTTT
NA	TRBJ2-3	few	TRBV6-5	CASSYDRRILSTDTQYF	TGTGCCAGCAGTTACGACAGGCGTATTCTTAGCACAGATACGCAGTATTTT
TRBD1	TRBJ2-2	few	TRBV29-1	CSVTDRTNTGELFF	TGCAGCGTCACGGACAGGACGAACACCGGGGAGCTGTTTTTT
NA	TRBJ2-3	few	TRBV28	CASRHSSTDTQYF	TGTGCCAGCAGACACTCTAGCACAGATACGCAGTATTTT
NA	TRBJ2-7	NA	TRBV10-2	CASGGTRAYEQYF	TGCGCCAGCGGGGGGACCCGAGCCTACGAGCAGTACTTC
NA	TRBJ2-1	many	TRBV24-1	CATSDLQGYEQFF	TGTGCCACCAGTGATTTGCAGGGATATGAGCAGTTCTTC
NA	TRBJ2-1	NA	TRBV6-5	CASKGEGAYSYNEQFF	TGTGCCAGCAAAGGGGAGGGGGCCTACTCCTACAATGAGCAGTTCTTC
TRBD1	TRBJ1-6	many	TRBV12-3/TRBV12-4	CASSFTGTDSPLHF	TGTGCCAGCAGCTTCACTGGGACAGACTCACCCCTCCACTTT
TRBD1	TRBJ2-7	many	TRBV10-3	CAISESTGGGEQYF	TGTGCCATCAGTGAGTCGACAGGGGGAGGCGAGCAGTACTTC
NA	TRBJ2-2	NA	TRBV5-1	CASSRLSNTGELFF	TGCGCCAGCAGCCGACTTTCGAACACCGGGGAGCTGTTTTTT
NA	TRBJ1-4	few	TRBV18	CASWSGRVNEKLFF	TGTGCCAGCTGGAGCGGAAGGGTTAATGAAAAACTGTTTTTT
NA	TRBJ1-2	many	TRBV12-5	CASGLVLRAANYGYTF	TGTGCTAGTGGTTTGGTACTCCGGGCCGCTAACTATGGCTACACCTTC
NA	TRBJ1-5	many	TRBV24-1	CATSDLGSQPQHF	TGTGCCACCAGTGATTTAGGTTCTCAGCCCCAGCATTTT
NA	TRBJ2-1	many	TRBV24-1	CATSDYNEQFF	TGTGCCACCAGTGATTATAATGAGCAGTTCTTC
NA	TRBJ2-7	many	TRBV29-1	CSARDPGDEQYF	TGCAGCGCCCGAGACCCTGGGGACGAGCAGTACTTC
NA	TRBJ2-4	many	TRBV28	CASSLGRLAKNIQYF	TGTGCCAGCAGTTTAGGGCGGCTAGCCAAAAACATTCAGTACTTC
NA	TRBJ1-2	few	TRBV10-3	CAISDLQGTEAGYTF	TGTGCCATCAGTGACCTTCAAGGTACAGAGGCTGGCTACACCTTC